This is a list of T cell receptor beta chains from one sample in a study of CD8 T cells in Susac syndrome. TCRdb passed the immunoSEQ multiplex PCR reads through MiXCR, listing each CDR3 protein once. In the table there are over 200,000 distinct CDR3 sequences, around 93% of which are singletons. Specimen: CD4+ T cells from PBMCs. The receptors originated from a human donor with multiple sclerosis. Each CDR3 is given with its conserved first and last residue. The D gene is left open where the match is weak. Some rows mark clone size as missing; the rest say once, few, many or name a class of expanded clone.

TRBJ1-5 | TRBV29-1 | - | - | CSVAERGSNQPQHF | TGCAGCGTCGCCGAGAGGGGATCGAATCAGCCCCAGCATTTT
TRBJ1-2 | TRBV5-6 | - | TRBD1 | CASAEPDRGNYGYTF | TGTGCCAGCGCAGAGCCAGACAGGGGTAACTATGGCTACACCTTC
TRBJ2-3 | TRBV7-9 | - | - | CASSLQNTDTQYF | TGTGCCAGCAGCTTACAGAACACAGATACGCAGTATTTT
TRBJ2-1 | TRBV18 | once | - | CASSPPGGAIGQFF | TGTGCCAGCTCACCCCCTGGTGGAGCAATTGGGCAGTTCTTC
TRBJ1-2 | TRBV30 | - | - | CAWTPVRQGGGYTF | TGTGCCTGGACGCCCGTTAGGCAGGGAGGCGGCTACACCTTC
TRBJ2-7 | TRBV18 | few | - | CASSRDYEQYF | TGTGCCAGCTCACGAGACTACGAGCAGTACTTC
TRBJ1-5 | TRBV20-1 | - | TRBD1 | CSASRQGAQPQHF | TGCAGTGCTAGTCGACAGGGGGCTCAGCCCCAGCATTTT
TRBJ2-1 | TRBV9 | - | - | CASSVGTEWNEQFF | TGTGCCAGCAGCGTGGGGACTGAATGGAATGAGCAGTTCTTC
TRBJ1-1 | TRBV3-1 | - | - | CASSQIGPGGTEAFF | TGTGCCAGCAGCCAAATTGGCCCGGGGGGGACTGAAGCTTTCTTT
TRBJ1-1 | TRBV29-1 | - | - | CSVEDQALEAFF | TGCAGCGTTGAAGATCAGGCCCTAGAAGCTTTCTTT
TRBJ1-3 | TRBV12-3/TRBV12-4 | - | - | CASTQSGPPGYTIYF | TGTGCCAGCACCCAATCAGGGCCCCCTGGGTACACCATATATTTT
TRBJ2-3 | TRBV9 | - | - | CASSVDRNTDTQYF | TGTGCCAGCAGCGTAGACAGGAACACAGATACGCAGTATTTT
TRBJ2-6 | TRBV20-1 | - | - | CSARIPGEPDVLTF | TGCAGTGCTAGAATCCCCGGGGAGCCCGACGTCCTGACTTTC
TRBJ1-1 | TRBV7-7 | - | - | CASSLWLNTEAFF | TGTGCTAGCAGCTTATGGTTGAACACTGAAGCTTTCTTT
TRBJ2-1 | TRBV20-1 | - | - | CSAPDSVSNEQFF | TGCAGTGCCCCGGACAGTGTCAGCAATGAGCAGTTCTTC
TRBJ2-5 | TRBV27 | - | - | CASWTREETQYF | TGTGCCAGCTGGACGCGAGAAGAGACCCAGTACTTC
TRBJ2-3 | TRBV29-1 | - | - | CSVEARTESTDTQYF | TGCAGCGTTGAAGCCCGGACGGAAAGCACAGATACGCAGTATTTT
TRBJ2-5 | TRBV18 | - | - | CASSPTSYEETQYF | TGTGCCAGCTCACCAACTAGTTACGAAGAGACCCAGTACTTC
TRBJ1-5 | TRBV6-1 | - | TRBD1 | CATLKKGAHQPQHF | TGTGCCACCTTGAAGAAGGGGGCACACCAGCCCCAGCATTTT
TRBJ2-2 | TRBV20-1 | once | - | CSARERIGELFF | TGCAGTGCTAGAGAGAGAATCGGGGAGCTGTTTTTT
TRBJ1-5 | TRBV30 | few | - | CAWSGGGSNQPQHF | TGTGCCTGGAGCGGCGGGGGCTCCAATCAGCCCCAGCATTTT
TRBJ2-5 | TRBV9 | - | - | CASTSSRGSGTQYF | TGTGCCAGCACCTCCTCCAGGGGCTCCGGGACCCAGTACTTC
TRBJ1-2 | TRBV20-1 | - | - | CSAPQLNYGYTF | TGCAGTGCTCCCCAGTTGAACTATGGCTACACCTTC
TRBJ2-3 | TRBV18 | - | - | CASSPISTDTQYF | TGTGCCAGCTCACCAATCAGTACAGATACGCAGTATTTT
TRBJ2-5 | TRBV9 | - | TRBD2 | CASSVGPLAGGQETQYF | TGTGCCAGCAGCGTAGGTCCGCTAGCGGGGGGGCAAGAGACCCAGTACTTC
TRBJ2-4 | TRBV15 | - | - | CATSRDPTGNIQYF | TGTGCCACCAGCAGAGATCCCACCGGGAACATTCAGTACTTC
TRBJ2-1 | TRBV30 | - | TRBD2 | CAWSGLALYNEQFF | TGTGCCTGGAGTGGACTAGCCCTCTACAATGAGCAGTTCTTC
TRBJ1-1 | TRBV29-1 | - | - | CSVDYRVSNTEAFF | TGCAGCGTAGACTACAGGGTCTCGAACACTGAAGCTTTCTTT
TRBJ1-1 | TRBV7-9 | few | TRBD1 | CASSLEGATEAFF | TGTGCCAGCAGCTTAGAGGGGGCCACTGAAGCTTTCTTT
TRBJ2-3 | TRBV27 | - | - | CASSLERKPLADTQYF | TGTGCCAGCAGTTTAGAGCGGAAGCCCTTGGCAGATACGCAGTATTTT
TRBJ2-1 | TRBV6-6 | once | - | CASSYASRDLNEQFF | TGTGCCAGCAGTTACGCGTCTAGGGATCTCAATGAGCAGTTCTTC
TRBJ2-2 | TRBV5-1 | - | - | CASSLAGQPGELFF | TGCGCCAGCAGCTTGGCCGGACAGCCCGGGGAGCTGTTTTTT
TRBJ1-6 | TRBV7-2 | - | - | CASSLNGGHNSPLHF | TGTGCCAGCAGCTTAAATGGGGGCCATAATTCACCCCTCCACTTT
TRBJ1-2 | TRBV20-1 | - | - | CGRPVVSGGYGYTF | TGCGGGCGCCCCGTGGTGTCCGGAGGATATGGCTACACCTTC
TRBJ1-1 | TRBV29-1 | few | - | CSVEGQLNTEAFF | TGCAGCGTTGAAGGACAGTTGAACACTGAAGCTTTCTTT
TRBJ1-6 | TRBV2 | - | TRBD1 | CASTTGVGSPLHF | TGTGCCAGTACCACAGGGGTTGGGTCACCCCTCCACTTT
TRBJ2-1 | TRBV14 | - | - | CASSQDWNGEQFF | TGTGCCAGCAGCCAAGATTGGAACGGTGAGCAGTTCTTC
TRBJ1-2 | TRBV15 | - | - | CATSPDRNYGYTF | TGTGCCACCAGTCCGGACAGAAACTATGGCTACACCTTC
TRBJ2-3 | TRBV6-5 | - | - | CASTQTGLNTQYF | TGTGCCAGCACCCAAACCGGGTTAAATACGCAGTATTTT
TRBJ2-7 | TRBV19 | - | - | CATTVRDTHYEQYF | TGTGCCACCACTGTCCGGGACACCCACTACGAGCAGTACTTC
TRBJ1-2 | TRBV7-9 | - | - | CASSLGGQGVGGYTF | TGTGCCAGCAGCTTAGGTGGGCAGGGCGTAGGTGGCTACACCTTC